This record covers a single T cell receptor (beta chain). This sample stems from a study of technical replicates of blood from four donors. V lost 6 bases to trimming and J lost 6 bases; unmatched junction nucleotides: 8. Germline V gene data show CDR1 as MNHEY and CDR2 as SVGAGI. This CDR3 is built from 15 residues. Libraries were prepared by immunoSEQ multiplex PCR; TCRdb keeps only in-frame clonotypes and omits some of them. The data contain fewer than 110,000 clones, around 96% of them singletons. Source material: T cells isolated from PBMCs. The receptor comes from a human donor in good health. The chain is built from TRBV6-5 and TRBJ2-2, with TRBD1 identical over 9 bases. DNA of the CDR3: TGTGCCAGCAGCCTGGGACAGGGTTGGGCCGGGGAGCTGTTTTTT. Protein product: CASSLGQGWAGELFF.